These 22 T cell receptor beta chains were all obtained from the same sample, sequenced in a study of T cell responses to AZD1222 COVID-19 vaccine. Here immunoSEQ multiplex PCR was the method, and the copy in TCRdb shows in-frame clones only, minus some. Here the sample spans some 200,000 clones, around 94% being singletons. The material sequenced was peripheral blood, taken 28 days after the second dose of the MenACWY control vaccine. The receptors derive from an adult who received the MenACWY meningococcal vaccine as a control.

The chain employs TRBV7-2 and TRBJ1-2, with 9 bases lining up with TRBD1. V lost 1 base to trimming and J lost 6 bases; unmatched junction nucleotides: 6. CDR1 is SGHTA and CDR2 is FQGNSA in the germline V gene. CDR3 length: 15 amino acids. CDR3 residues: CASSLVPGQGHGYTF. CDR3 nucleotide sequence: TGTGCCAGCAGCTTAGTCCCGGGACAGGGCCATGGCTACACCTTC. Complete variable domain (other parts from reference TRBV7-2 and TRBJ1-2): GAGVSQSPSNKVTEKGKDVELRCDPISGHTALYWYRQSLGQGLEFLIYFQGNSAPDKSGLPSDRFSAERTGGSVSTLTIQRTQQEDSAVYLCASSLVPGQGHGYTFGSGTRLTVV.

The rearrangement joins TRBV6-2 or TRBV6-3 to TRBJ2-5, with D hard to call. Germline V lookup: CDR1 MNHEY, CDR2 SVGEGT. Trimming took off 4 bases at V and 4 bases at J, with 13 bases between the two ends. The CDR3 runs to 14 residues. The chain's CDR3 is CASSFLSSGETQYF. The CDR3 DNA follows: TGTGCCAGCAGTTTCCTATCTTCTGGAGAGACCCAGTACTTC.

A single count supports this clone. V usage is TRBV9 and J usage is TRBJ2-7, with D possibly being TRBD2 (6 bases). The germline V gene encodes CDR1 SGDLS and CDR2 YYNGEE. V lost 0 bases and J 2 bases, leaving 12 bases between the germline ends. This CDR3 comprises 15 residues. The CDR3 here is CASSVGGGATYEQYF. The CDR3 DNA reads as TGTGCCAGCAGCGTAGGGGGCGGGGCGACCTACGAGCAGTACTTC.

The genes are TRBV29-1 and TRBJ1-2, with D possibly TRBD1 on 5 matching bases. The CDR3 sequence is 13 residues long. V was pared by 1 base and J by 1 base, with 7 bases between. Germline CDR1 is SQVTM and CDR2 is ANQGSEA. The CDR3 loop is CSVEGDSNYGYTF. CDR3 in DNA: TGCAGCGTTGAAGGAGACAGTAACTATGGCTACACCTTC.

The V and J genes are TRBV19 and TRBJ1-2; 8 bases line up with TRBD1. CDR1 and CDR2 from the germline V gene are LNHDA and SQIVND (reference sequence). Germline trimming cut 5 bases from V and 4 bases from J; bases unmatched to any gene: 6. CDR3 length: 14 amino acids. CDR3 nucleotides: TGTGCCAGTAGTCGCACAGGGGGAGGCTATGGCTACACCTTC. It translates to CASSRTGGGYGYTF. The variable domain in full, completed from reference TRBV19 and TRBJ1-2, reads DGGITQSPKYLFRKEGQNVTLSCEQNLNHDAMYWYRQDPGQGLRLIYYSQIVNDFQKGDIAEGYSVSREKKESFPLTVTSAQKNPTAFYLCASSRTGGGYGYTFGSGTRLTVV.

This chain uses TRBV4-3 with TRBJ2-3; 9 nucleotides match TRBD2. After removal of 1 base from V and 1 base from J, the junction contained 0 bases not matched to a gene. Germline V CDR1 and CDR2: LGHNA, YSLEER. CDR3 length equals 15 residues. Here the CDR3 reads CASSQVAGGTDTQYF. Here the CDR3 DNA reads TGCGCCAGCAGCCAAGTAGCGGGGGGCACAGATACGCAGTATTTT.

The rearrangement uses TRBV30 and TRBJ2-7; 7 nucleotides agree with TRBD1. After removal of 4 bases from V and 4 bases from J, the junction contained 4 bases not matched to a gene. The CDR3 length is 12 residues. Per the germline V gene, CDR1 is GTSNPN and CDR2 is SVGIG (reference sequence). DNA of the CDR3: TGTGCCTGGATTAAGACAGGGTACGAGCAGTACTTC. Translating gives CAWIKTGYEQYF.

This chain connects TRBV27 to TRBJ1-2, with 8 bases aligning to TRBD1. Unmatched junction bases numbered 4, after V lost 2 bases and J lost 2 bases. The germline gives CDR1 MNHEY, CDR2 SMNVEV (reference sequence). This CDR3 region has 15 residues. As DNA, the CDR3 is TGTGCCAGCAGTTTAGGGGGACAGGCCAACTATGGCTACACCTTC. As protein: CASSLGGQANYGYTF.

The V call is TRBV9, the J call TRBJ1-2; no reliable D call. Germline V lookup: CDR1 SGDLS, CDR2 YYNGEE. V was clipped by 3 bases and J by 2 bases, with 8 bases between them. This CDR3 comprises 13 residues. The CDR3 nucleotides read TGTGCCAGCAGCGGACGGTCGAACTATGGCTACACCTTC. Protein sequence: CASSGRSNYGYTF.

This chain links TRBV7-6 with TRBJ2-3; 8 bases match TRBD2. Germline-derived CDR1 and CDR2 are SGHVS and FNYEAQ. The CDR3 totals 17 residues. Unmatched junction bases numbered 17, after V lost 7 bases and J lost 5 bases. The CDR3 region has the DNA TGTGCCAGCACCACATCTCGGAGCGGGGGAGGGCAAGATACGCAGTATTTT. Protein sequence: CASTTSRSGGGQDTQYF.

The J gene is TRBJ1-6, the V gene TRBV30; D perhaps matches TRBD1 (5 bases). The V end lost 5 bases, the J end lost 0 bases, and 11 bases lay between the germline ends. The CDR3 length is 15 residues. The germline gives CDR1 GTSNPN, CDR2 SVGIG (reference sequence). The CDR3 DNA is TGTGCCTGGGAACCAGGGAGCTCCTATAATTCACCCCTCCACTTT. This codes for CAWEPGSSYNSPLHF.

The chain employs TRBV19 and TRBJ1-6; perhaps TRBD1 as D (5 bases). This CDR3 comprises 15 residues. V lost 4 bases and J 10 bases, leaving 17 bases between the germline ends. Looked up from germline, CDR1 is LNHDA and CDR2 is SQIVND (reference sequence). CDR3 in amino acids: CASSTEAGRGSPLHF. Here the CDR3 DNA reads TGTGCCAGTAGTACCGAAGCAGGTCGGGGCTCACCCCTCCACTTT.

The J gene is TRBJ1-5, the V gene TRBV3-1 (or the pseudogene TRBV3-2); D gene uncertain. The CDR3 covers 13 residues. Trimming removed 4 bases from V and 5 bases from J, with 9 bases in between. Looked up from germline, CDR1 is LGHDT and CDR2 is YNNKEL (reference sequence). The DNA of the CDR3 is TGTGCCAGCAGCCGAGCAAACGATCAGCCCCAGCATTTT. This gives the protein CASSRANDQPQHF.

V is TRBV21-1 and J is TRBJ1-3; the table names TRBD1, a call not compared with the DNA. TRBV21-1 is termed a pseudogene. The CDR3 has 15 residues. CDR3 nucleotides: TGTGCCAGCCCTAACAGGGTGAGCTCTGGAAACACCATATATTTT. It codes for CASPNRVSSGNTIYF.

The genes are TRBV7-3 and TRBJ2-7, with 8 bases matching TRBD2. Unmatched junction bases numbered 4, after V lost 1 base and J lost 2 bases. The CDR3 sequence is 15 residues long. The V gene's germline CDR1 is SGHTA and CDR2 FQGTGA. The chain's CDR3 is CASSLIAGPTYEQYF. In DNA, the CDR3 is TGTGCCAGCAGCTTAATAGCGGGACCCACCTACGAGCAGTACTTC.

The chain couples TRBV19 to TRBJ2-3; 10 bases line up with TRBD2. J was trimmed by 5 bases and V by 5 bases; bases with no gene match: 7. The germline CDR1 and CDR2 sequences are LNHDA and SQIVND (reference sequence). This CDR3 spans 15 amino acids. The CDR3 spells CASSGLAGVEDTQYF. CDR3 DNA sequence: TGTGCCAGTAGTGGGCTAGCGGGGGTGGAAGATACGCAGTATTTT. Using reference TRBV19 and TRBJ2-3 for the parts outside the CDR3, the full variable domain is DGGITQSPKYLFRKEGQNVTLSCEQNLNHDAMYWYRQDPGQGLRLIYYSQIVNDFQKGDIAEGYSVSREKKESFPLTVTSAQKNPTAFYLCASSGLAGVEDTQYFGPGTRLTVL.

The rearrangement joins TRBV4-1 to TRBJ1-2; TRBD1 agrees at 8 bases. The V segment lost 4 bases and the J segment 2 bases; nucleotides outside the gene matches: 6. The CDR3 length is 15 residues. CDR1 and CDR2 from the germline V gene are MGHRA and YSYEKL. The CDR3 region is CASSLRQGPNYGYTF. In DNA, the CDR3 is TGCGCCAGCAGCCTCAGACAGGGGCCCAACTATGGCTACACCTTC.

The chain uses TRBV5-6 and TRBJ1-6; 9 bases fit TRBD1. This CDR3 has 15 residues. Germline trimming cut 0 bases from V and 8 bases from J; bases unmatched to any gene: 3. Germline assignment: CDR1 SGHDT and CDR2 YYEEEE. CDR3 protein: CASSLGGQGDSPLHF. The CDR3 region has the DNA TGTGCCAGCAGCTTGGGGGGACAGGGTGATTCACCCCTCCACTTT.

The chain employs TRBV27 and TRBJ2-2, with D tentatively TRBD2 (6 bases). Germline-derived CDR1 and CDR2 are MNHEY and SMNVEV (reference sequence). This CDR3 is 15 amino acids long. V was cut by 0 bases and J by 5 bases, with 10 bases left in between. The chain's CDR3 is CASSLSRGLTGELFF. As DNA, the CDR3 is TGTGCCAGCAGTTTATCGCGGGGCTTAACCGGGGAGCTGTTTTTT.

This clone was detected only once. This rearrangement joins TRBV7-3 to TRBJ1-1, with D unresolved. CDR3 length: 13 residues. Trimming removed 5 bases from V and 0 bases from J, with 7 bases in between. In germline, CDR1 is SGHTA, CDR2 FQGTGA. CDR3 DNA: TGTGCCAGCAGCCAGCGCATGAACACTGAAGCTTTCTTT. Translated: CASSQRMNTEAFF.

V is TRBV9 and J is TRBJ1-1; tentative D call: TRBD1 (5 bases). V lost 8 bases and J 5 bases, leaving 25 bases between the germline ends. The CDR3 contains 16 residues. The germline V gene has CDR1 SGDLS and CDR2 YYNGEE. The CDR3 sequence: CASSLRPGGDRTEAFF. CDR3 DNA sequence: TGTGCCAGTTCCCTCAGACCTGGGGGTGATCGTACTGAAGCTTTCTTT.

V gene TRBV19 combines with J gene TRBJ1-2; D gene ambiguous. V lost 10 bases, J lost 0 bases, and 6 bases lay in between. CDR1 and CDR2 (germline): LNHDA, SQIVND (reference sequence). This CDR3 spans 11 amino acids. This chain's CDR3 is CAIGSNYGYTF. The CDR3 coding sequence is TGTGCCATTGGTTCTAACTATGGCTACACCTTC.